Listed below are T cell receptor beta chains from one sample, sequenced in a study of tumor T cells in aggressive B-cell lymphoma. Sequenced by immunoSEQ multiplex PCR; TCRdb stores in-frame clones only, minus some. The data show 6,000 or so clones, 65% to 90% seen once. Input material: tumor tissue. These receptors originate from an adult with diffuse large B cell lymphoma. The CDR3 runs from the conserved cysteine through the conserved F or W.

V: TRBV11-2; J: TRBJ2-7; CDR3: CASSSLSSPGTSTTQQYF
V: TRBV2; J: TRBJ2-1; CDR3: CASSAFGTGVPNEQFF
V: TRBV28; J: TRBJ2-5; CDR3: CASSLLVGATQYF
V: TRBV18; J: TRBJ2-5; CDR3: CASSSGLAGGLRETQYF
V: TRBV7-9; J: TRBJ2-3; CDR3: CASRADRSTDTQYF
V: TRBV28; J: TRBJ1-5; CDR3: CASSFRSGMGQPQHF
V: TRBV19; J: TRBJ1-2; CDR3: CASSMGQNYGYTF
V: TRBV4-3; J: TRBJ2-1; CDR3: CASSQDKAGPSYNEQFF
V: TRBV5-4; J: TRBJ2-7; CDR3: CASSVWRDSYEQYF
V: TRBV2; J: TRBJ1-1; CDR3: CASSTGQNTEAFF
V: TRBV11-2; J: TRBJ2-2; CDR3: CASSSGFTGELFF
V: TRBV5-4; J: TRBJ2-2; CDR3: CASSLAGQGTGELFF
V: TRBV5-4; J: TRBJ2-1; CDR3: CASSFTSGAYNEQFF
V: TRBV18; J: TRBJ1-1; CDR3: CASSLGTGRTEAFF
V: TRBV18; J: TRBJ2-2; CDR3: CASRRGQGDTGELFF
V: TRBV2; J: TRBJ2-5; CDR3: CASSLQETQYF
V: TRBV7-2; J: TRBJ2-3; CDR3: CASSLALAGDTQYF
V: TRBV15; J: TRBJ1-3; CDR3: CATSREHRVSGNTIYF
V: TRBV7-2; J: TRBJ2-7; CDR3: CASSLELGAYSYEQYF
V: TRBV18; J: TRBJ1-5; CDR3: CASSPRGAVGNQPQHF
V: TRBV5-1; J: TRBJ1-2; CDR3: CASSRWGQGGYTF
V: TRBV4-1; J: TRBJ2-2; CDR3: CASSPSGLAGVPNTGELFF
V: TRBV7-9; J: TRBJ1-4; CDR3: CASSSTGTRDEKLFF
V: TRBV20-1; J: TRBJ2-7; CDR3: CSRDGLYEQYF
V: TRBV19; J: TRBJ1-1; CDR3: CASSSKAGENTEAFF
V: TRBV5-1; J: TRBJ2-7; CDR3: CASSLVSGSSYEQYF
V: TRBV7-9; J: TRBJ1-4; CDR3: CASSLGQGGEKLFF
V: TRBV5-1; J: TRBJ2-5; CDR3: CASRLLGQLQETQYF
V: TRBV28; J: TRBJ2-3; CDR3: CASRLAATSTDTQYF
V: TRBV5-5; J: TRBJ1-1; CDR3: CASRGTLGGRTEAFF
V: TRBV28; J: TRBJ1-5; CDR3: CASSPGAAQHF
V: TRBV6-5; J: TRBJ2-1; CDR3: CASSLAGARDEQFF
V: TRBV7-9; J: TRBJ2-2; CDR3: CASSSLAGGWPGELFF
V: TRBV5-1; J: TRBJ2-1; CDR3: CASSVGLAIGNEQFF
V: TRBV27; J: TRBJ2-1; CDR3: CASSFGRFYNEQFF
V: TRBV15; J: TRBJ2-3; CDR3: CATSRERTSGTDTQYF
V: TRBV15; J: TRBJ1-5; CDR3: CATSVRTGGGQPQHF
V: TRBV28; J: TRBJ2-3; CDR3: CASSSPSDTDTQYF
V: TRBV5-8; J: TRBJ2-7; CDR3: CASSWQGMEQYF
V: TRBV2; J: TRBJ1-2; CDR3: CASSTTENYGYTF
V: TRBV7-2; J: TRBJ2-3; CDR3: CASSLGGTSTQYF
V: TRBV1; J: TRBJ1-5; CDR3: CTSGPRAGQPQHF
V: TRBV15; J: TRBJ2-1; CDR3: CATSRGDSGYNEQFF
V: TRBV18; J: TRBJ1-2; CDR3: CASSKDRDGYTF
V: TRBV16; J: TRBJ1-3; CDR3: CASSQFPGSGNTIYF
V: TRBV21-1; J: TRBJ2-7; CDR3: CASSKWTSGGAYEQYF
V: TRBV28; J: TRBJ2-7; CDR3: CASSSGQISYEQYF
V: TRBV7-9; J: TRBJ2-2; CDR3: CASGLAGGPTGELFF